This section outlines one TCR beta chain sequence together with its context. The sample originates from a study of cytotoxic CD8 clonotypes in ibrutinib-treated CLL. The protocol was immunoSEQ multiplex PCR, while the TCRdb copy is restricted to in-frame clones and leaves out a portion. In the table there are 150,000 to 200,000 clones, roughly 86% of which are singletons. The CDR3 has 15 residues. V was pared by 1 base and J by 3 bases, with 11 bases between. CDR1 SGHAT and CDR2 FQNNGV come from the germline V gene. V usage is TRBV11-2 and J usage is TRBJ2-3; D not certain. This clonotype was sampled from a human donor with chronic lymphocytic leukemia. This material consisted of PBMCs, taken after 12 months of ibrutinib treatment. CDR3 loop: CASSLVATSTDTQYF. The CDR3 nucleotides read TGTGCCAGCAGCTTAGTAGCTACTTCGACAGATACGCAGTATTTT.